The 25 T cell receptor beta chains in this list originate from one sample, sequenced in a study of molecular identifiers for immune sequencing clone quantification. TCRdb analysed the PCR reads with MiXCR anew, one entry per CDR3 protein. The sample includes hundreds of thousands of distinct CDR3 sequences, 25% of them seen just once. Sequencing input: naive CD8+ T cells from blood, with Jurkat cell RNA spiked in. Subset noted: FACS-sorted CD8+CD4-CCR7+CD45RA+ naive T cells. The source is a human donor in good health. Some libraries in this study had Jurkat cell RNA spiked in.

In regard to this clonotype: At one end, the junction sequence differs from germline, possibly due to a read error. This chain joins TRBV20-1 and TRBJ2-5; possible D gene TRBD2, 5 bases. CDR1 DFQATT and CDR2 SNEGSKA come from the germline V gene (reference sequence). The CDR3 runs to 12 residues. CDR3 sequence: CTAEVGQETQYF. CDR3 nucleotides: TGTACGGCGGAGGTGGGGCAAGAGACCCAGTACTTC.

This clonotype showed up many times. The CDR3 protein is CASSPGLAGAEDTQYF. The CDR3 nucleotides read TGCGCCAGCAGCCCGGGACTAGCGGGAGCGGAAGATACGCAGTATTTT. This chain joins TRBV4-3 and TRBJ2-3, with TRBD2 identical over 14 bases. The trim removed 4 bases at V and 5 bases at J, leaving 5 bases unmatched. Germline CDR1 LGHNA, CDR2 YSLEER. This CDR3 comprises 16 residues.

This clonotype was observed a few times. The V and J genes are TRBV28 and TRBJ2-1, with 7 bases aligning to TRBD1. From germline, CDR1 is MDHEN and CDR2 SYDVKM. J lost 1 base, V lost 7 bases, and 4 bases had no gene match. The CDR3 is made up of 14 amino acids. CDR3 amino acids: CASNPDRSYNEQFF. DNA of the CDR3: TGTGCCAGCAACCCGGACAGGTCCTACAATGAGCAGTTCTTC.

Ten or more counts support this clonotype. The chain carries TRBV6-6 and TRBJ1-5, with D perhaps matching TRBD1 (5 bases). The germline CDR1 and CDR2 sequences are MNHNY and SVGAGI (reference sequence). The CDR3 runs to 14 residues. V dropped 6 bases and J dropped 4 bases, with 13 bases sitting between them. The CDR3 bases are TGTGCCAGCAGCCCCGGGGGGGTAAATCAGCCCCAGCATTTT. It specifies CASSPGGVNQPQHF.

The chain links TRBV3-1 to TRBJ2-5, with 7 bases lining up with TRBD2. CDR3 length equals 16 residues. Germline V gene data show CDR1 as LGHDT and CDR2 as YNNKEL (reference sequence). V shed 1 base and J 0 bases; nucleotides not matched to a gene: 5. CDR3 amino acids: CASSQAPSGNQETQYF. CDR3 coding DNA: TGTGCCAGCAGCCAAGCCCCCAGCGGGAACCAAGAGACCCAGTACTTC.

In its sample, this clonotype was seen a few times. Mismatch with germline at one junction end may stem from a read error. CDR3 in amino acids: CASSLSIYYEQFF. In DNA form, the CDR3 reads TGTGCCAGCAGTTTATCGATCTACTATGAGCAGTTCTTC. V and J are TRBV27 and TRBJ2-1; D remains ambiguous. Germline V gives CDR1 MNHEY, CDR2 SMNVEV (reference sequence). CDR3 size: 13 residues.

This clonotype was seen only a few times. V usage is TRBV4-1 and J usage is TRBJ2-7, with 8 bases aligning to TRBD1. Germline CDR1 reads MGHRA; CDR2 reads YSYEKL. The length of the CDR3 is 15 residues. V trimming: 2 bases; J trimming: 3 bases; junction bases outside the gene matches: 6. The CDR3 loop reads CASSQRGTGGYEQYF. The CDR3 DNA follows: TGCGCCAGCAGCCAAAGGGGGACAGGCGGCTACGAGCAGTACTTC.

A few counts support this clonotype. The chain employs TRBV30 and TRBJ1-1; 8 bases are a match to TRBD1. The trim removed 1 base at V and 6 bases at J, leaving 4 bases unmatched. The CDR3 extends over 13 amino acids. Germline V gene lookup returns CDR1 GTSNPN and CDR2 SVGIG (reference sequence). CDR3: CAWSGQGTAEAFF. CDR3 nucleotides: TGTGCCTGGAGTGGACAGGGGACGGCTGAAGCTTTCTTT.

This clonotype came up many times. The J gene is TRBJ1-2, the V gene TRBV2; D is possibly TRBD1 (6 bases). Trimming removed 4 bases from V and 4 bases from J, with 13 bases in between. Germline CDR1 SNHLY, CDR2 FYNNEI. The CDR3 consists of 14 residues. CDR3 sequence: CASSAGGAGYGYTF. Written as DNA, the CDR3 is TGTGCCAGCAGTGCGGGGGGCGCAGGCTATGGCTACACCTTC.

The chain recombines TRBV27 with TRBJ2-3; D possibly corresponds to TRBD2 (6 bases). This CDR3 spans 16 amino acids. V dropped 4 bases and J dropped 4 bases, with 18 bases sitting between them. Germline V lookup: CDR1 MNHEY, CDR2 SMNVEV (reference sequence). CDR3 residues: CASSSQPGPGADTQYF. CDR3 in DNA: TGTGCCAGCAGTTCTCAACCCGGACCGGGGGCAGATACGCAGTATTTT.

As to this clonotype: Given a much more abundant clone one base away, this may be a read error. V usage is TRBV27 and J usage is TRBJ1-5; a possible D gene is TRBD1 (6 bases). The ends were cut back, 5 bases at V and 7 bases at J, with 18 bases in the middle. Germline V gene data show CDR1 as MNHEY and CDR2 as SMNVEV (reference sequence). The CDR3 has 15 amino acids. The CDR3: CASSQTGHGRQPQHF. CDR3 coding DNA: TGTGCCAGCAGTCAGACGGGACATGGGAGACAGCCCCAGCATTTT.

Concerning this clonotype: This could be a read error, since a much larger clone is one nucleotide away. The chain carries TRBV4-1 and TRBJ2-7; D is uncertain. CDR1 is MGHRA, CDR2 YSYEKL, per germline. This CDR3 is built from 17 residues. The CDR3, as DNA: TGCGCCAGCAGCCAAGATCCGGCCATCGTAAGCTCCTACGAGCAGTGCTTC. As protein: CASSQDPAIVSSYEQCF.

This clonotype was seen a handful of times. The rearrangement links TRBV7-2 to TRBJ2-7, with D possibly matching TRBD2 (7 bases). The CDR3 runs to 14 residues. Germline V gives CDR1 SGHTA, CDR2 FQGNSA. V was cut by 6 bases and J by 5 bases, with 17 bases left in between. The CDR3 reads CASSGGGPSDEQYF. The CDR3 DNA reads TGTGCCAGCAGTGGGGGGGGGCCCAGCGACGAGCAGTACTTC.

This clonotype was seen ten or more times. This sequence joins TRBV4-3 and TRBJ1-6; tentatively, D is TRBD1 (6 bases). Trimming left V 0 bases short and J 0 bases short, with 9 bases between. Germline V CDR1 and CDR2: LGHNA, YSLEER. The CDR3 sequence is 17 residues long. CDR3 DNA sequence: TGCGCCAGCAGCCAAGAAGGAGGGGGCTCCTATAATTCACCCCTCCACTTT. Its protein is CASSQEGGGSYNSPLHF.

J is TRBJ2-1 and V is TRBV30; D is possibly TRBD1 or TRBD2 (5 bases each). The CDR3 consists of 16 residues. CDR1 is GTSNPN, CDR2 SVGIG, per germline (reference sequence). Trimming removed 1 base at V and 4 bases at J, with 17 bases between. DNA for the CDR3: TGTGCCTGGAGTGGCGGTGTCGGGGCCTTATACAATGAGCAGTTCTTC. Its protein is CAWSGGVGALYNEQFF.

In this sample, this clonotype turned up many times. V gene TRBV7-9 combines with J gene TRBJ2-2; 13 bases line up with TRBD2. The length of the CDR3 is 15 residues. Germline V gene data show CDR1 as SEHNR and CDR2 as FQNEAQ (reference sequence). V lost 5 bases and J lost 6; bases outside the gene matches: 3. The CDR3: CASSHGLAGAGELFF. The CDR3 region has the DNA TGTGCCAGCAGCCATGGACTAGCGGGGGCCGGGGAGCTGTTTTTT. Together with reference TRBV7-9 and TRBJ2-2, the CDR3 gives the full variable domain: DTGVSQNPRHKITKRGQNVTFRCDPISEHNRLYWYRQTLGQGPEFLTYFQNEAQLEKSRLLSDRFSAERPKGSFSTLEIQRTEQGDSAMYLCASSHGLAGAGELFFGEGSRLTVL.

The sample holds a few counts of this clonotype. This chain joins TRBV6-5 and TRBJ2-7, with 9 bases lining up with TRBD1. Germline CDR1 MNHEY, CDR2 SVGAGI. The CDR3 runs 15 residues. V gave up 6 bases and J gave up 4 bases; unmatched junction bases: 10. CDR3 in amino acids: CASRIGTGKSYEQYF. The CDR3 DNA is TGTGCCAGCAGGATTGGGACAGGGAAATCGTACGAGCAGTACTTC.

The rearrangement joins TRBV5-6 to TRBJ2-2; D might be TRBD1 or TRBD2, each matching 5 bases. The V and J ends lost 4 bases and 3 bases respectively, with 10 bases between them. Germline V lookup: CDR1 SGHDT, CDR2 YYEEEE. This CDR3 region has 14 residues. CDR3: CASSPGADTGELFF. The DNA for the CDR3 is TGTGCCAGCAGCCCCGGGGCGGACACCGGGGAGCTGTTTTTT.

This clonotype was observed at least ten times. V is TRBV28 and J is TRBJ2-7; D is possibly TRBD1 (7 bases). The V gene's germline CDR1 is MDHEN and CDR2 SYDVKM. V was cut by 8 bases and J by 0 bases, with 17 bases left in between. This CDR3 contains 15 residues. This CDR3 reads CASRLLRDSSYEQYF. The CDR3 bases are TGTGCCAGCCGACTTTTGCGGGACAGCTCCTACGAGCAGTACTTC.

This clonotype was seen ten or more times. This sequence joins TRBV7-9 and TRBJ2-4; a weak D match, TRBD1 (6 bases). Trimming removed 1 base from V and 2 bases from J, with 9 bases in between. Germline V gene lookup returns CDR1 SEHNR and CDR2 FQNEAQ (reference sequence). The length of the CDR3 is 15 residues. CDR3 DNA sequence: TGTGCCAGCAGCTTAGTAACAGGGACCAAAAACATTCAGTACTTC. This encodes CASSLVTGTKNIQYF.

This chain joins TRBV20-1 and TRBJ2-7; D is unresolved. Trimming removed 0 bases from V and 7 bases from J, with 22 bases in between. The CDR3 contains 16 residues. In germline, CDR1 is DFQATT, CDR2 SNEGSKA (reference sequence). CDR3 sequence (DNA): TGCAGTGCTAGAGATATCCCGCGCCACAGCTTGGGAGAGCAGTACTTC. This translates into CSARDIPRHSLGEQYF.

This clonotype showed up just once. Given a much more abundant clone one base away, this may be a read error. V and J are TRBV7-6 and TRBJ1-4, with D perhaps matching TRBD1 (6 bases). The CDR3 is made up of 18 amino acids. V was cut by 2 bases and J by 3 bases, with 19 bases left in between. Looked up from germline, CDR1 is SGHVS and CDR2 is FNYEAQ. The CDR3: CASSLNLAGDYANEKLFF. The CDR3 DNA reads as TGTGCCAGCAGCTTAAATCTGGCAGGGGATTACGCTAATGAAAAACTGTTTTTT.

This clonotype was seen ten or more times. The chain has TRBV6-5 and TRBJ1-6; maybe TRBD1 (6 bases). This CDR3 is built from 17 residues. Germline values: CDR1 MNHEY, CDR2 SVGAGI. With 2 bases removed from V and 0 bases from J, the gap between germline ends came to 11 bases. The CDR3: CASSYGQGFSYNSPLHF. CDR3 DNA: TGTGCCAGCAGTTACGGGCAGGGGTTCTCCTATAATTCACCCCTCCACTTT.

V gene TRBV7-6 combines with J gene TRBJ1-5, with TRBD1 identical over 7 bases. This CDR3 has 16 amino acids. CDR1 is SGHVS and CDR2 is FNYEAQ in the germline V gene. The V and J ends lost 4 bases and 5 bases, in that order; junction bases with no gene match: 11. The chain's CDR3 is CASSSDRKRNHQPQHF. The CDR3 region has the DNA TGTGCCAGCAGCTCGGACAGGAAGCGAAACCATCAGCCCCAGCATTTT.

The chain employs TRBV4-3 and TRBJ1-1; a possible D gene is TRBD1 (5 bases). V was shortened by 0 bases and J by 1 base, with 9 bases between the two germline ends. CDR3 length: 15 residues. CDR1 and CDR2 from the germline V gene are LGHNA and YSLEER. CDR3 bases: TGCGCCAGCAGCCAAGATCGCAGGGCGAACACTGAAGCTTTCTTT. It is translated as CASSQDRRANTEAFF.